The clone carrying this T cell receptor (beta chain) was seen just once. The source of the sample is a study of follicular helper T cells after annual influenza vaccination. Noted time point: 2014-2015 season, 7 days after vaccination. Cells are cTfh (non-naive CD4+CXCR5+PD-1+), split by ICOS and CD38 into double-positive or double-negative. This CDR3 is built from 13 residues. Trimming cost V 2 bases and J 3 bases, with 8 bases left between them. Germline CDR1 and CDR2: MDHEN and SYDVKM. Profiled with immunoSEQ multiplex PCR; TCRdb holds only in-frame clones, not every one. The sample lists several thousand clones, about 82% occurring once.

The chain carries TRBV28 and TRBJ2-7; D is undetermined. The source of this sequence is an adult who received the influenza vaccine. The material sequenced was CXCR5+ CD38- circulating T follicular helper cells from blood, taken 7 days after influenza vaccination. Subset described: circulating Tfh, non-naive CD4+CXCR5+PD-1+ (ICOS+CD38+ or ICOS-CD38-). CDR3 loop: CASSLPQSYEQYF. CDR3 in DNA: TGTGCCAGCAGTTTACCACAGAGCTACGAGCAGTACTTC.